This T cell receptor (beta chain) was captured by sequencing in a study of cytomegalovirus exposure and HLA in healthy donors. Study observations and caveats: Being indistinguishable, some V segments were excluded, TRBV6-2 and TRBV6-3 among them.

The germline CDR1 and CDR2 sequences are SNHLY and FYNNEI. The CDR3 is made up of 16 amino acids. Losses at the gene ends were 3 bases for V and 5 bases for J; bases not matched to a gene: 9. This clone occurred a few times. Antigen specificity is unknown. The PCR was carried out with 60 Vbeta primers and 13 Jbeta primers. Some clones are missing from TCRdb's copy, which holds only in-frame ones; the method was immunoSEQ multiplex PCR. Here the sample spans around 190,000 clones, 70% to 75% being singletons. The sample was PBMCs. The source of this sequence is a woman between 25 and 40 years old in good health and CMV-seropositive. J is TRBJ2-2 and V is TRBV2, with 7 positions matching TRBD1. The CDR3 is CASSDLTGIGTGELFF. CDR3 DNA sequence: TGTGCCAGCAGTGACCTGACAGGGATAGGGACCGGGGAGCTGTTTTTT.